This TCR beta chain was profiled in a study of cytomegalovirus exposure and HLA in healthy donors. General study points: Many donors carried some public TCRs, although rarity characterized most TCR sequences.

With 60 Vbeta and 13 Jbeta primers, the PCR was carried out. Authors' processing steps: The authors later counted 65 million to 90 million unique TCR beta chains, approximately 10 million of them shared. Produced via immunoSEQ multiplex PCR; TCRdb's table is partial and in-frame only. V, J and clone size are taken as reported in that table, and D and trimming were inferred from the DNA itself. The sample shows approximately 120,000 clones, around 86% of them seen only once. As to this clone: Its target is unknown.

The origin of this receptor is a woman aged 30 to 39 in good health and CMV-seronegative. Sequenced sample: PBMCs.

DNA for the CDR3: TGTGCCAGCAGCACCTCGGACTTCTACAATGAGCAGTTCTTC. Its protein product is CASSTSDFYNEQFF. This sequence joins TRBV9 and TRBJ2-1; D is possibly TRBD2 (5 bases). Germline lookup yields CDR1 SGDLS and CDR2 YYNGEE. Trimming left V 4 bases short and J 3 bases short, with 11 bases between. The CDR3 length is 14 residues.